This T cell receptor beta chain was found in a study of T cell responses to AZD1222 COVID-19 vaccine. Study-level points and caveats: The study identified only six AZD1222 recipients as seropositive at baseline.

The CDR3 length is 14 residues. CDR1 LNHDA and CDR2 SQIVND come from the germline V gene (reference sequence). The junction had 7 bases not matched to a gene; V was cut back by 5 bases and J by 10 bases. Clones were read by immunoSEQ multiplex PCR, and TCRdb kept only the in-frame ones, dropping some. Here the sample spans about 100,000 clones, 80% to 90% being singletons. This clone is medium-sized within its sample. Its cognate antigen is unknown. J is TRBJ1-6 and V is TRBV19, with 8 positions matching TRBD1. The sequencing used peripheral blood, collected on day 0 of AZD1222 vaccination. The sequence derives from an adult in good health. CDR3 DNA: TGTGCCAGTAGTCCGGACAGGGTAAACTCACCCCTCCACTTT. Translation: CASSPDRVNSPLHF.